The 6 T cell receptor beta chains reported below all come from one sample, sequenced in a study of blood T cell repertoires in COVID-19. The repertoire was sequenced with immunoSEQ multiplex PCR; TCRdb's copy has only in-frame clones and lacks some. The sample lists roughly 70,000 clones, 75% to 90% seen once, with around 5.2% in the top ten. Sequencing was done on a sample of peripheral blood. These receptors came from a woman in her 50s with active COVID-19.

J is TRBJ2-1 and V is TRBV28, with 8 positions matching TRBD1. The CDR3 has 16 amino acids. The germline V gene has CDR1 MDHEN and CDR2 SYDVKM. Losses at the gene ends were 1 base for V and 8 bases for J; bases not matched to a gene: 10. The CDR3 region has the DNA TGTGCCAGCAGTTTATCGGCAGGGGGCTCTTTAGATGAGCAGTTCTTC. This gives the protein CASSLSAGGSLDEQFF.

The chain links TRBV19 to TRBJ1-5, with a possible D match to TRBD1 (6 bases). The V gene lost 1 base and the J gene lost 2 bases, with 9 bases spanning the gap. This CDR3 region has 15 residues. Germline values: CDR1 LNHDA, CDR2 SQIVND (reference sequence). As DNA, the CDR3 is TGTGCCAGTAGTATAGTCGCAGGGGGCAATCAGCCCCAGCATTTT. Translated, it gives CASSIVAGGNQPQHF.

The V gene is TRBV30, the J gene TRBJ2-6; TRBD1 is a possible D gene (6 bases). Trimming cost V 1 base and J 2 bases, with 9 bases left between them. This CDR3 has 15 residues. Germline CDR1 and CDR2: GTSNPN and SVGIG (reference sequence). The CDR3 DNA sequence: TGTGCCTGGAGTGATCAGGGGACTGGGGCCAACGTCCTGACTTTC. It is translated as CAWSDQGTGANVLTF.

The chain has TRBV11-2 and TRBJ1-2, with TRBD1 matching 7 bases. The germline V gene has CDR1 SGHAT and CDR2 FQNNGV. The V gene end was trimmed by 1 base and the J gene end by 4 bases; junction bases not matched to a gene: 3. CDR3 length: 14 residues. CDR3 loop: CASSLGTGVYGYTF. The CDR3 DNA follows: TGTGCCAGCAGCTTAGGAACAGGGGTCTATGGCTACACCTTC.

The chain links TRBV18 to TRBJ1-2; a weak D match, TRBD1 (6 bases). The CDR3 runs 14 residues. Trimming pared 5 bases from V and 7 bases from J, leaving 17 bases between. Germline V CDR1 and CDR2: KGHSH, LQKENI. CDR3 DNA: TGTGCCAGCTCAAGCCGGACAGACTGGGCTGGCTACACCTTC. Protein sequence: CASSSRTDWAGYTF.

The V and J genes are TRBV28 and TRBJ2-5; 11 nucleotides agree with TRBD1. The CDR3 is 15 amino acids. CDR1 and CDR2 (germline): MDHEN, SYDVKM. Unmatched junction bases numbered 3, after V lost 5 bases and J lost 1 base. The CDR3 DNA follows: TGTGCCAGCAGTGGGACAGGGGGTTCCCAAGAGACCCAGTACTTC. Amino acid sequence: CASSGTGGSQETQYF.